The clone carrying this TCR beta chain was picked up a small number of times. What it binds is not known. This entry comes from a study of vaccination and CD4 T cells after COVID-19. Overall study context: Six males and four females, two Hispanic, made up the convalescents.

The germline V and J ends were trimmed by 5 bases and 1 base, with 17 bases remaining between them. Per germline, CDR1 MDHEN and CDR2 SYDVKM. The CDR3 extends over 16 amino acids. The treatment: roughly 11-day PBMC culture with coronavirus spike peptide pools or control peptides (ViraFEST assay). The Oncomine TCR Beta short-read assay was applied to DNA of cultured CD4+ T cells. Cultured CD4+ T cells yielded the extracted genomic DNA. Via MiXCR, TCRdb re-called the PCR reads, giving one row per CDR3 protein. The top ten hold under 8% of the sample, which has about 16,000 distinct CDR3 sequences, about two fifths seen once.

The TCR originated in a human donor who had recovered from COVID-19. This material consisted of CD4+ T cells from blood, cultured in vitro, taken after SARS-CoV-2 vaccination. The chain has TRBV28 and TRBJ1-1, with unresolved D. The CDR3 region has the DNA TGTGCCAGCAGTACTGAAGGACGAGCTGAGAACACTGAAGCTTTCTTT. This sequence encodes CASSTEGRAENTEAFF.